The 6 T cell receptor beta chains reported below all come from one sample, sequenced in a study of blood T cell repertoires in COVID-19. Sequencing used immunoSEQ multiplex PCR; TCRdb keeps in-frame clones, though not all of them. The profile shows about 180,000 clones, 80% to 85% of them singletons. Material for sequencing was peripheral blood. These receptors all come from a woman in her sixties with acute or convalescent COVID-19.

The V and J genes are TRBV6-5 and TRBJ2-4, with 9 bases aligning to TRBD1. The CDR3 runs to 13 residues. Germline loops: CDR1 MNHEY, CDR2 SVGAGI. J gave up 8 bases and V 8 bases, and 7 bases lay outside the gene matches. CDR3 nucleotide sequence: TGTGCCAGCTGCCGGGACAGGGAAGACATTCAGTACTTC. This translates into CASCRDREDIQYF.

The chain combines TRBV10-2 with TRBJ1-6, with no clear D. Trimming removed 6 bases from V and 5 bases from J, with 17 bases in between. CDR1 and CDR2 (germline): WSHSY, SAAADI. The CDR3 sequence is 16 residues long. Written as DNA, the CDR3 is TGCGCCAGCAGCCAACCGGGCCTAGCCGATAATTCACCCCTCCACTTT. It is translated as CASSQPGLADNSPLHF.

The V call is TRBV28, the J call TRBJ1-5, with D maybe TRBD1 (5 bases). Trimming took off 7 bases at V and 5 bases at J, with 12 bases between the two ends. From germline, CDR1 is MDHEN and CDR2 SYDVKM. There are 13 residues in the CDR3. The CDR3 nucleotides are TGTGCCAGCACTAAGACAGACGATCAGCCCCAGCATTTT. Protein product: CASTKTDDQPQHF.

The chain couples TRBV6-2 or TRBV6-3 to TRBJ2-7, with 8 bases matching TRBD2. The CDR3 extends over 15 amino acids. Germline lookup yields CDR1 MNHEY and CDR2 SVGEGT. V was pared by 4 bases and J by 0 bases, with 5 bases of the junction left unmatched. Here the CDR3 DNA reads TGTGCCAGCAGTTCGGGGGGGAAAAGCTCCTACGAGCAGTACTTC. This encodes CASSSGGKSSYEQYF.

This chain joins TRBV28 and TRBJ2-2; D not resolved. This CDR3 has 14 amino acids. Germline-derived CDR1 and CDR2 are MDHEN and SYDVKM. Trimming took off 2 bases at V and 1 base at J, with 5 bases between the two ends. The DNA of the CDR3 is TGTGCCAGCAGTTTAGTCGGGAACACCGGGGAGCTGTTTTTT. Protein: CASSLVGNTGELFF. Complete variable domain (other parts from reference TRBV28 and TRBJ2-2): DVKVTQSSRYLVKRTGEKVFLECVQDMDHENMFWYRQDPGLGLRLIYFSYDVKMKEKGDIPEGYSVSREKKERFSLILESASTNQTSMYLCASSLVGNTGELFFGEGSRLTVL.

The chain combines TRBV5-1 with TRBJ2-1; 8 bases match TRBD2. Germline V CDR1 and CDR2: SGHRS, YFSETQ. This CDR3 spans 15 amino acids. J gave up 9 bases and V 0 bases, and 8 bases lay outside the gene matches. The CDR3 DNA follows: TGCGCCAGCAGCTTGGCGGGGGGGCCCCTGGGTGAGCAGTTCTTC. It encodes CASSLAGGPLGEQFF.